This TCR beta chain comes out of a study of T cell responses to AZD1222 COVID-19 vaccine. The protocol was immunoSEQ multiplex PCR, while the TCRdb copy is restricted to in-frame clones and leaves out a portion. Among about 100,000 clones listed, roughly 86% were seen once. CDR3 length equals 17 residues. After removal of 4 bases from V and 5 bases from J, the junction contained 12 bases not matched to a gene. Germline-derived CDR1 and CDR2 are GTSNPN and SVGIG (reference sequence). Notes on this clone: Antigen: not known.

Findings and caveats of the study: Baseline serology detected seropositivity in only 5 or 6 AZD1222 recipients.

The input for sequencing was peripheral blood, taken on day 0 of MenACWY control vaccination. The receptor's source is an adult in good health. This rearrangement joins TRBV30 to TRBJ2-2; 11 nucleotides align to TRBD1. CDR3 in DNA: TGTGCCTGGACCTCGGGGGACAGGGGGGTTAGGACCGGGGAGCTGTTTTTT. It translates to CAWTSGDRGVRTGELFF.